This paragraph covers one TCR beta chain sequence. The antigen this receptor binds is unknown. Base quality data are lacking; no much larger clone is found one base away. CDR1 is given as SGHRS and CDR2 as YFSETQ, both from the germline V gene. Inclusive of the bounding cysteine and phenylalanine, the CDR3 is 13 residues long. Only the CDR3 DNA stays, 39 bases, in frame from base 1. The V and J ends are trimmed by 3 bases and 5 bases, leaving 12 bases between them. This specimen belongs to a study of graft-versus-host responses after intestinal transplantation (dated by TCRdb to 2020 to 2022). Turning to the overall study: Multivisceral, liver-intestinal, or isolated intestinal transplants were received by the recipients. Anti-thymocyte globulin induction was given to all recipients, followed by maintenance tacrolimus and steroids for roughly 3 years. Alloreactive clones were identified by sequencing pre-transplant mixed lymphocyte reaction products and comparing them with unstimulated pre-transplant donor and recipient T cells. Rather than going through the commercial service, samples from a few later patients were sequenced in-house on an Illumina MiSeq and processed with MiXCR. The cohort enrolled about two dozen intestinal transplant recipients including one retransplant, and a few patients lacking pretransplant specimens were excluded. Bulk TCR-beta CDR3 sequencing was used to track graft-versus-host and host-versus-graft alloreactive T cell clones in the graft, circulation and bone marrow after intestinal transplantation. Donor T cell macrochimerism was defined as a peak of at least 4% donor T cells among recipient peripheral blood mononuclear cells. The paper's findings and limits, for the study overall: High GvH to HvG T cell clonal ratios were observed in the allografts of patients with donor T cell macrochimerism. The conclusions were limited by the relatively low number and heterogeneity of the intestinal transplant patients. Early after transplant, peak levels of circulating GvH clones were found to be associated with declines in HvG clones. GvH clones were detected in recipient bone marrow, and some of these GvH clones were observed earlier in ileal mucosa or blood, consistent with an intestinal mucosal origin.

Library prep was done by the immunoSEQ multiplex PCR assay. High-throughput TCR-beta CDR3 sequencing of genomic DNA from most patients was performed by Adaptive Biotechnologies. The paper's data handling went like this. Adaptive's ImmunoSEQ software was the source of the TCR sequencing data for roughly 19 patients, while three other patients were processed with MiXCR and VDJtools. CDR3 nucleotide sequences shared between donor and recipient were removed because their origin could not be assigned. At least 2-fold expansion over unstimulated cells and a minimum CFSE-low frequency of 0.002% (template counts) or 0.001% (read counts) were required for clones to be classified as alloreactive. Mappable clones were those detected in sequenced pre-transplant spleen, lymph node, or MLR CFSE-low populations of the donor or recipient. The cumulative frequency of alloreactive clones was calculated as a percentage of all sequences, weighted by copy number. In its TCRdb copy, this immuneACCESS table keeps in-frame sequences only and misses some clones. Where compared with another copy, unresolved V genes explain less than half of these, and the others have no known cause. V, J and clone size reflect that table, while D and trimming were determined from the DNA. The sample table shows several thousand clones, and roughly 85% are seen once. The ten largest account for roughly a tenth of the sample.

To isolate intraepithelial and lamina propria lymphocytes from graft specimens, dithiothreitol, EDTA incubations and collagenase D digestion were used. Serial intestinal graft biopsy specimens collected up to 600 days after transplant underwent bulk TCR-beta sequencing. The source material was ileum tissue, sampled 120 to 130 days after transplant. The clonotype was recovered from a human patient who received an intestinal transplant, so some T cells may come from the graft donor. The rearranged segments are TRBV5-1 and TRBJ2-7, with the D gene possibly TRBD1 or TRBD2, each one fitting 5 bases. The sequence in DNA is TGCGCCAGCAGCTCTCTGGGACGGGACGAGCAGTACTTC. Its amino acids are CASSSLGRDEQYF.